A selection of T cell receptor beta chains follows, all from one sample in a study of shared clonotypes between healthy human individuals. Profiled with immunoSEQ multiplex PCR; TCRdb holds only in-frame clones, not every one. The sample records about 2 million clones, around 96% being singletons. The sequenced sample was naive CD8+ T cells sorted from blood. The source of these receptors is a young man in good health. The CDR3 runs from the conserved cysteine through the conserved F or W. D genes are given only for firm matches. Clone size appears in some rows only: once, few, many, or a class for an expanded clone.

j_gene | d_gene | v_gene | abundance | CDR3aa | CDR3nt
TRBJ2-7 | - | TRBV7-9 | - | CASSLAGGDYEQYF | TGTGCCAGCAGCTTGGCTGGCGGGGACTACGAGCAGTACTTC
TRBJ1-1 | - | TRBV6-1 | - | CASSQMGATNTEAFF | TGTGCCAGCAGCCAAATGGGAGCAACCAACACTGAAGCTTTCTTT
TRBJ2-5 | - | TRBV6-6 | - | CASSYFGQVETQYF | TGTGCCAGCAGTTACTTTGGACAAGTGGAGACCCAGTACTTC
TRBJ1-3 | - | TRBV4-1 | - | CASSQESEGYGNTIYF | TGCGCCAGCAGCCAAGAATCGGAGGGTTATGGAAACACCATATATTTT
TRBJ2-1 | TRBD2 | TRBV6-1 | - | CASRPGLAGGNEQFF | TGTGCCAGCAGGCCGGGACTAGCGGGAGGTAATGAGCAGTTCTTC
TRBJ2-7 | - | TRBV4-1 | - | CASSQESAPRNYEQYF | TGCGCCAGCAGCCAAGAGTCGGCCCCAAGGAACTACGAGCAGTACTTC
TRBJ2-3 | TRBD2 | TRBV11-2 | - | CASSPGLAGGHRDTQYF | TGTGCCAGCAGCCCGGGACTAGCGGGGGGGCATCGAGATACGCAGTATTTT
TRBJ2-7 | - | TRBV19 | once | CASSGTGEGSYEQYF | TGTGCCAGTAGTGGTACAGGAGAGGGGTCCTACGAGCAGTACTTC
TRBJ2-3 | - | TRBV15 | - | CATSGPLSTDTQYF | TGTGCCACCAGCGGACCCCTTAGCACAGATACGCAGTATTTT
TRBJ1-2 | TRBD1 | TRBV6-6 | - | CASTDETGDGYTF | TGTGCCAGCACCGACGAAACAGGGGACGGCTACACCTTC
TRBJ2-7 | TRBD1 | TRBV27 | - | CASSLLKGQGADEQYF | TGTGCCAGCAGTTTATTGAAGGGACAGGGGGCCGACGAGCAGTACTTC
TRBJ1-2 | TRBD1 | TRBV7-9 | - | CASSSPGQADYGYTF | TGTGCCAGCAGCTCACCCGGACAGGCGGACTATGGCTACACCTTC
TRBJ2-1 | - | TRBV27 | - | CASSLTRSSYNEQFF | TGTGCCAGCAGCCTGACGCGGAGCTCCTACAATGAGCAGTTCTTC
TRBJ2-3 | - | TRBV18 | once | CASSPVGTSSGTDTQYF | TGTGCCAGCTCACCAGTCGGTACTAGCTCCGGCACAGATACGCAGTATTTT
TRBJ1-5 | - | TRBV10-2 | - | CASSEGGAGNQPQHF | TGCGCCAGCAGTGAGGGTGGCGCAGGCAATCAGCCCCAGCATTTT
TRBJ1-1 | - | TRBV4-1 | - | CASSQGEVNTEAFF | TGCGCCAGCAGCCAAGGGGAGGTCAACACTGAAGCTTTCTTT
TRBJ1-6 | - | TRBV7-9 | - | CASSLNSDSPLHF | TGTGCCAGCAGCTTAAACTCCGATTCACCCCTCCACTTT
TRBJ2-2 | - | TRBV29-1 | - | CSGIGLNTGELFF | TGCAGCGGAATAGGACTGAACACCGGGGAGCTGTTTTTT
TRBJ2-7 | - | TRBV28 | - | CASRGASYEQYF | TGTGCCAGCCGGGGGGCCTCCTACGAGCAGTACTTC
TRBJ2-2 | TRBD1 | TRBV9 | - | CASSQDRAGTGELFF | TGTGCCAGCAGCCAGGACAGGGCAGGGACCGGGGAGCTGTTTTTT
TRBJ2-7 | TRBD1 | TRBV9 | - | CASSVEGTGYEQYF | TGTGCCAGCAGCGTAGAGGGGACAGGCTACGAGCAGTACTTC
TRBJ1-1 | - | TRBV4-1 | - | CASSQIGGANTEAFF | TGCGCCAGCAGCCAGATTGGGGGGGCCAACACTGAAGCTTTCTTT
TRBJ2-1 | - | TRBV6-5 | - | CASRMGPSSYNEQFF | TGTGCCAGCAGGATGGGACCGAGCTCCTACAATGAGCAGTTCTTC
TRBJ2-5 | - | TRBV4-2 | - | CASSPFLGPTETQYF | TGTGCCAGCAGCCCTTTCTTGGGGCCCACAGAGACCCAGTACTTC
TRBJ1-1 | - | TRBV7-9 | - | CASSFFASGNTEAFF | TGTGCCAGCAGCTTTTTCGCATCGGGGAACACTGAAGCTTTCTTT
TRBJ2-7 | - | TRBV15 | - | CATSPGTYEQYF | TGTGCCACCAGCCCCGGGACCTACGAGCAGTACTTC
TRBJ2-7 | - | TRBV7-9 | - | CASSLGIGPPYEQYF | TGTGCCAGCAGCTTAGGGATCGGGCCCCCCTACGAGCAGTACTTC
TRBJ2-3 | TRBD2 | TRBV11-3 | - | CASSSRGGVWTQYF | TGTGCCAGCAGCTCCCGGGGGGGTGTGTGGACGCAGTATTTT
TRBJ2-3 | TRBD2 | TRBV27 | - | CASSEGLAGEIGSTDTQYF | TGTGCCAGCAGTGAGGGACTAGCGGGAGAAATCGGGAGCACAGATACGCAGTATTTT
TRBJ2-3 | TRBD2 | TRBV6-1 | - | CASSGRTSGGAEADTQYF | TGTGCCAGCAGTGGGCGGACTAGCGGGGGGGCGGAGGCAGATACGCAGTATTTT
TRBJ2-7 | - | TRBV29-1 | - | CSARFSQTYEQYF | TGCAGCGCCCGGTTTTCACAGACCTACGAGCAGTACTTC
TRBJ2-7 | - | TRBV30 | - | CAWRVPGYEQYF | TGTGCCTGGCGGGTCCCGGGCTACGAGCAGTACTTC
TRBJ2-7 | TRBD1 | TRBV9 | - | CASSVTGTGNEQYF | TGTGCCAGCAGCGTCACCGGGACAGGGAACGAGCAGTACTTC
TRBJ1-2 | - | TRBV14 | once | CASSQGVDYGYTF | TGTGCCAGCAGCCAAGGGGTAGACTATGGCTACACCTTC
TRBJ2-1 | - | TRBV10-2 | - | CASSEGLWDSINEQFF | TGCGCCAGCAGTGAAGGTTTATGGGACTCGATCAATGAGCAGTTCTTC
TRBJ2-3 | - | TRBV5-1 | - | CASSLGVSGSTDTQYF | TGCGCCAGCAGCTTGGGAGTGTCCGGGAGCACAGATACGCAGTATTTT
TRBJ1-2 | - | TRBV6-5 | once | CASSQGEQPRYTF | TGTGCCAGCAGCCAAGGGGAGCAGCCGCGATACACCTTC
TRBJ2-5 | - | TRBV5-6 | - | CASSFDRGETQYF | TGTGCCAGCAGCTTTGATCGCGGGGAGACCCAGTACTTC
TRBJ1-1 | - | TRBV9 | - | CASSAGGTEAFF | TGTGCCAGCAGCGCTGGGGGTACTGAAGCTTTCTTT
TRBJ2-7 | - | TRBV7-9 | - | CASSSYKFYEQYF | TGTGCCAGCAGCTCATACAAATTCTACGAGCAGTACTTC
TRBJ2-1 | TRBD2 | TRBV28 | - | CASSSIEREVTYNEQFF | TGTGCCAGCAGTTCGATTGAGCGGGAGGTCACCTACAATGAGCAGTTCTTC
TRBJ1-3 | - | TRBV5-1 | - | CASSLGGAGNTIYF | TGCGCCAGCAGCCTGGGGGGAGCGGGAAACACCATATATTTT
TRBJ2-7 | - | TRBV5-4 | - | CASREPGDEQYF | TGTGCCAGCAGGGAGCCGGGAGACGAGCAGTACTTC
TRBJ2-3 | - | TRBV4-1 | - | CASSQDWPGADTQYF | TGCGCCAGCAGCCAAGATTGGCCGGGAGCAGATACGCAGTATTTT
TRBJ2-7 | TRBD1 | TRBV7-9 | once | CASSYTGAEQYF | TGTGCCAGCAGCTACACAGGGGCCGAGCAGTACTTC
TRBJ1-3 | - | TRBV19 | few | CASSIRGSENTIYF | TGTGCCAGTAGTATACGAGGAAGCGAAAACACCATATATTTT
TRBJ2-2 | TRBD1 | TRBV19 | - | CASTLTGGGTGELFF | TGTGCCAGTACCTTGACAGGGGGAGGAACCGGGGAGCTGTTTTTT
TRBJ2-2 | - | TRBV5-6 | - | CASSFGTNTGELFF | TGTGCCAGCAGCTTTGGGACTAACACCGGGGAGCTGTTTTTT
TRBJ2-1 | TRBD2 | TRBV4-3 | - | CASSQDMGLTNEQFF | TGCGCCAGCAGCCAAGATATGGGACTAACCAATGAGCAGTTCTTC
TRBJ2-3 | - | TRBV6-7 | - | CASPWTPFGDTQYF | TGTGCCAGTCCCTGGACGCCCTTCGGGGATACGCAGTATTTT
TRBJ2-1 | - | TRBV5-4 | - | CASSFIAGEQFF | TGTGCCAGCAGCTTTATTGCCGGAGAGCAGTTCTTC
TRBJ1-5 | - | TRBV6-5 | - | CASSYEAVGNNQPQHF | TGTGCCAGCAGTTACGAGGCAGTAGGTAACAATCAGCCCCAGCATTTT
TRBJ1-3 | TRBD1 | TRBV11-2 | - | CASSLGTGGLSGNTIYF | TGTGCCAGCAGCTTAGGGACAGGGGGATTGTCTGGAAACACCATATATTTT
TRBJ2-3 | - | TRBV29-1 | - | CSVYARTDTQYF | TGCAGCGTTTATGCTAGAACAGATACGCAGTATTTT